These T cell receptor beta chains were read from a single sample in a study of OX40 agonist ivuxolimab in advanced cancers. Clones were sequenced by immunoSEQ multiplex PCR, and TCRdb holds only the in-frame ones, with some missing. The sample has about 73,000 clones, roughly four fifths seen once. The sequences come from CD4+ or CD8+ T cells sorted from blood, collected in a trial of the OX40 agonist ivuxolimab. These TCRs come from an adult with an advanced solid tumor such as melanoma, head and neck, liver or kidney cancer. CDR3s include the opening cysteine and the closing phenylalanine or tryptophan. A D gene is named only where the DNA matches it firmly. Clone size, where shown, is once, few, many, or a class for clones that have expanded.

j_call v_call d_call clone_size cdr3_length cdr3_aa cdr3_nt
TRBJ2-1 TRBV11-3 TRBD2 once 18 CASSKAVGASGRRGEQFF TGTGCCAGCAGCAAAGCGGTAGGGGCTAGCGGGAGGAGGGGTGAGCAGTTCTTC
TRBJ2-3 TRBV4-3 TRBD2 - 19 CASSLGGGTSGRVTDTQYF TGCGCCAGCAGCCTGGGCGGCGGGACTAGCGGGAGGGTTACAGATACGCAGTATTTT
TRBJ2-7 TRBV4-3 - - 13 CASSQSAGYEQYF TGCGCCAGCAGCCAGAGCGCAGGATACGAGCAGTACTTC
TRBJ1-6 TRBV5-3 - - 15 CARSLPGAERSPLHF TGTGCCAGAAGCTTGCCTGGGGCGGAGAGGTCACCCCTCCACTTT
TRBJ2-5 TRBV9 - - 11 CASSPSPFQYF TGTGCCAGCAGCCCTTCCCCATTCCAGTACTTC
TRBJ1-5 TRBV5-1 - - 15 CASSLGGESNQPQHF TGCGCCAGCAGCTTGGGTGGAGAAAGCAATCAGCCCCAGCATTTT
TRBJ1-2 TRBV6-1 - - 16 CASSAGGGRRHGGYTF TGTGCCAGCAGTGCGGGCGGGGGGCGACGGCACGGTGGCTACACCTTC
TRBJ2-5 TRBV19 - - 11 CASSIEKTQYF TGTGCCAGTAGTATAGAAAAGACCCAGTACTTC
TRBJ1-2 TRBV2 - - 14 CASSTGTNVYGYTF TGTGCCAGCTCGACCGGGACAAATGTTTATGGCTACACCTTC
TRBJ1-1 TRBV7-9 - - 15 CASSLAKGLGTEAFF TGTGCCAGCAGCTTAGCGAAGGGGTTGGGGACTGAAGCTTTCTTT
TRBJ2-1 TRBV25-1 TRBD1 once 14 CASRQGEIYNEQFF TGTGCCAGCCGACAGGGGGAGATCTACAATGAGCAGTTCTTC
TRBJ1-5 TRBV5-6 - - 14 CASSSETGNQPQHF TGTGCCAGCAGCTCCGAGACAGGCAATCAGCCCCAGCATTTT
TRBJ1-2 TRBV5-4 - - 15 CASSWMDRSNYGYTF TGTGCCAGCAGCTGGATGGACAGATCAAACTATGGCTACACCTTC
TRBJ2-1 TRBV9 TRBD2 - 16 CASSVGASGAPNEQFF TGTGCCAGCAGCGTAGGGGCTAGCGGGGCCCCCAATGAGCAGTTCTTC
TRBJ1-1 TRBV19 - - 15 CASSIAGESTTEAFF TGTGCCAGTAGTATAGCGGGGGAATCGACCACTGAAGCTTTCTTT
TRBJ1-2 TRBV25-1 TRBD1 - 16 CASSDPGTGVSSGYTF TGTGCCAGCAGTGATCCCGGGACAGGGGTTTCGAGTGGCTACACCTTC
TRBJ2-3 TRBV5-1 TRBD2 - 16 CASSPGLGPGRDTQYF TGCGCCAGCAGCCCCGGACTAGGTCCCGGTAGAGATACGCAGTATTTT
TRBJ1-1 TRBV18 - - 16 CASSPPTGKMNTEAFF TGTGCCAGCTCACCACCGACGGGGAAGATGAACACTGAAGCTTTCTTT
TRBJ2-7 TRBV19 - - 12 CASSIQGGEQYF TGTGCCAGTAGTATCCAGGGGGGCGAGCAGTACTTC
TRBJ2-3 TRBV7-8 - - 15 CASSSSTGVTDTQYF TGTGCCAGCAGCTCCTCTACAGGAGTCACAGATACGCAGTATTTT
TRBJ2-1 TRBV2 TRBD2 - 14 CASRSGGIYNEQFF TGTGCCAGCAGAAGCGGGGGGATATACAATGAGCAGTTCTTC
TRBJ2-5 TRBV9 TRBD1 - 16 CASSVARQGIQETQYF TGTGCCAGCAGCGTAGCAAGACAGGGAATACAAGAGACCCAGTACTTC
TRBJ2-2 TRBV30 - few 11 CAWRGTGELFF TGTGCCTGGAGGGGTACCGGGGAGCTGTTTTTT
TRBJ1-5 TRBV7-4 - - 17 CASRLVDCTVADQPQHF TGTGCCAGCCGTCTGGTGGATTGTACAGTGGCGGATCAGCCCCAGCATTTT
TRBJ2-1 TRBV7-3 TRBD2 - 15 CASSTVSGGANEQFF TGTGCCAGCAGCACCGTAAGCGGGGGGGCCAATGAGCAGTTCTTC
TRBJ1-5 TRBV15 TRBD1 - 14 CATSRDRVDQPQHF TGTGCCACCAGCCGGGACAGGGTAGACCAGCCCCAGCATTTT
TRBJ2-7 TRBV6-1 - - 15 CASSEGGTLAREQYF TGTGCCAGCAGTGAAGGCGGGACCCTAGCTCGCGAGCAGTACTTC
TRBJ1-6 TRBV6-6 - - 13 CASSYSWESPLHF TGTGCCAGCAGTTACTCCTGGGAGTCACCCCTCCACTTT
TRBJ1-2 TRBV14 TRBD1 - 13 CASSLQGSRGYTF TGTGCCAGCAGCCTACAGGGGTCGAGGGGCTACACCTTC
TRBJ1-3 TRBV19 - - 14 CASSNPWGINTIYF TGTGCCAGTAGTAACCCGTGGGGAATAAACACCATATATTTT
TRBJ2-5 TRBV19 - - 14 CASSLWVGAETQYF TGTGCCAGTAGTCTATGGGTGGGAGCGGAGACCCAGTACTTC
TRBJ2-3 TRBV7-2 TRBD1 - 17 CASSLGWTGSGTDTQYF TGTGCCAGCAGCTTAGGGTGGACAGGTTCAGGCACAGATACGCAGTATTTT
TRBJ2-7 TRBV7-6 TRBD1 - 15 CASSRDRGQAYEQYF TGTGCCAGCAGCCGTGACAGGGGGCAAGCCTACGAGCAGTACTTC
TRBJ2-1 TRBV19 TRBD1 - 13 CASSDRASDEQFF TGTGCCAGTTCGGACAGGGCCTCGGATGAGCAGTTCTTC
TRBJ2-7 TRBV7-9 - - 19 CASSLRAWAGENGAYEQYF TGTGCCAGCAGCTTAAGGGCGTGGGCAGGCGAAAATGGAGCCTACGAGCAGTACTTC
TRBJ2-5 TRBV28 TRBD1 - 11 CASGQGGTQYF TGTGCCAGCGGACAGGGCGGGACCCAGTACTTC
TRBJ1-1 TRBV7-3 - - 14 CASSQDSTVSEAFF TGTGCCAGCAGCCAGGACAGTACCGTCTCTGAAGCTTTCTTT
TRBJ2-2 TRBV7-6 TRBD1 - 16 CASSISQGADTGELFF TGTGCCAGCAGCATCTCTCAGGGGGCGGACACCGGGGAGCTGTTTTTT
TRBJ1-2 TRBV2 TRBD1 - 14 CASTGTGGQYGYTF TGTGCCAGCACTGGGACAGGGGGCCAGTATGGCTACACCTTC
TRBJ2-2 TRBV5-1 - - 13 CASSHSDTGELFF TGCGCCAGCAGCCATAGCGACACCGGGGAGCTGTTTTTT
TRBJ1-6 TRBV7-9 - - 13 CASSPVGDQPLHF TGTGCCAGCAGCCCCGTGGGTGATCAACCCCTCCACTTT
TRBJ1-2 TRBV6-1 - - 15 CASSEGWGQNYGYTF TGTGCCAGCAGTGAAGGCTGGGGTCAGAACTATGGCTACACCTTC
TRBJ2-7 TRBV7-8 TRBD2 - 17 CASSLLGLAASSYEQYF TGTGCCAGCAGCTTACTGGGACTAGCGGCTAGCTCCTACGAGCAGTACTTC
TRBJ2-7 TRBV7-9 - - 12 CASSWVAGEQYF TGTGCCAGCAGCTGGGTAGCAGGCGAGCAGTACTTC
TRBJ1-1 TRBV4-3 TRBD1 - 16 CASSQDADRGNTEAFF TGCGCCAGCAGCCAAGATGCGGACAGGGGGAACACTGAAGCTTTCTTT
TRBJ2-7 TRBV2 - - 12 CASTVGAYEQYF TGTGCCAGCACGGTAGGGGCTTACGAGCAGTACTTC
TRBJ2-3 TRBV5-6 TRBD2 - 13 CASSSGRGDTQYF TGTGCCAGTTCGAGCGGGAGGGGAGATACGCAGTATTTT
TRBJ2-6 TRBV30 TRBD1 few 15 CAWSTGGSGANVLTF TGTGCCTGGAGTACAGGGGGCAGTGGGGCCAACGTCCTGACTTTC
TRBJ1-5 TRBV4-3 TRBD1 - 18 CASSLGQRGVYSNQPQHF TGCGCCAGCAGCCTGGGACAGAGGGGTGTCTATAGCAATCAGCCCCAGCATTTT
TRBJ1-5 TRBV30 - - 14 CAWSVPGSNQPQHF TGTGCCTGGAGTGTACCAGGGAGCAATCAGCCCCAGCATTTT
TRBJ2-7 TRBV6-6 TRBD2 - 15 CASSYSGEGTYEQYF TGTGCCAGCAGTTACTCCGGGGAGGGGACCTACGAGCAGTACTTC
TRBJ1-2 TRBV11-3 - once 16 CASSPIRVRLHYGYTF TGTGCCAGCAGCCCTATCAGGGTACGGCTGCACTATGGCTACACCTTC
TRBJ1-2 TRBV11-2 - - 14 CASSLEVGGYGYTF TGTGCCAGCAGCTTAGAGGTGGGCGGCTATGGCTACACCTTC
TRBJ1-5 TRBV2 TRBD1 - 15 CASGGQGAPGQPQHF TGTGCCAGCGGGGGACAGGGGGCTCCCGGTCAGCCCCAGCATTTT
TRBJ2-7 TRBV30 - - 12 CAWRAGTYEQYF TGTGCCTGGCGGGCAGGAACCTACGAGCAGTACTTC
TRBJ2-7 TRBV4-1 - - 15 CASRQTGRSSYEQYF TGCGCCAGCAGACAAACCGGCAGAAGCTCCTACGAGCAGTACTTC
TRBJ2-1 TRBV9 - - 15 CASSAQDPLRGEQFF TGTGCCAGCAGCGCTCAAGATCCTCTACGGGGGGAGCAGTTCTTC
TRBJ1-5 TRBV2 - few 21 CASSDFGAAGTRTPRHQPQHF TGTGCCAGCAGTGATTTCGGGGCGGCGGGGACCCGGACACCAAGGCACCAGCCCCAGCATTTT
TRBJ2-2 TRBV7-3 TRBD1 - 17 CASSSRPPTGRTGELFF TGTGCCAGCAGCTCCCGCCCCCCGACAGGGCGCACCGGGGAGCTGTTTTTT